This T cell receptor beta chain comes out of a study of CD8 T cells in ankylosing spondylitis. 5'-RACE, quantitative and with molecular barcodes, yielded the TCR beta libraries. Each CDR3 protein is one row after TCRdb ran MiXCR on the 5' RACE reads. The sample contains roughly 38,000 distinct CDR3 sequences, approximately 15% of which appear only once. Points on this clonotype: Antigen unknown.

Study findings and constraints: Roughly eight highly homologous variants made up a TCR beta motif that seemed to typify ankylosing spondylitis blood. Reactive arthritis synovial fluid and blood were previously reported to contain some motif variants.

The TCR comes from a male donor with ankylosing spondylitis or in good health (not recorded which). The source material was blood.

DNA for the CDR3: TGTGCCAGCAGCTTAGGCGCCTGGGGGGACACCGGGGAGCTGTTTTTT. This codes for CASSLGAWGDTGELFF. The chain combines TRBV11-2 with TRBJ2-2; D may be TRBD2 (6 bases). The CDR3 is made up of 16 amino acids. V lost 1 base and J 3 bases, leaving 12 bases between the germline ends. Per germline, CDR1 SGHAT and CDR2 FQNNGV.